Listed here are 18 T cell receptor beta chains from one sample, sequenced in a study of early T cells in non-severe SARS-CoV-2 infection (dated by TCRdb to 2020 to 2023). The library was made by 5' RACE. Sequencer: NextSeq 500. The raw public data were reprocessed by TCRdb itself: fastp quality trimming at Q25, MiXCR clonotype calling, in-frame beta chains only. Rows matching on CDR3 protein sequence are summarized as one entry with the most common DNA and genes. The sample data list around 27,000 distinct CDR3 sequences, and about 5.8% of these were observed just once. Roughly a quarter of the sample belongs to the ten largest clones. The sample consisted of whole blood. The receptors stem from an adult who was a healthcare worker with PCR-confirmed SARS-CoV-2 infection or an uninfected control (not recorded which).

This clonotype appeared many times. The rearrangement uses TRBV11-2 and TRBJ2-3; D not certain. The germline V gene encodes CDR1 SGHAT and CDR2 FQNNGV. V was pared by 1 base and J by 3 bases, with 11 bases between. CDR3 length: 15 amino acids. The CDR3 sequence: CASSLVGVETDTQYF. CDR3 nucleotides: TGTGCCAGCAGCTTAGTTGGTGTGGAGACAGATACGCAGTATTTT.

Ten or more counts support this clonotype. The rearrangement joins TRBV11-2 to TRBJ2-1, with D unresolved. The V end was cut by 5 bases, the J end by 0 bases, with 11 bases between. Germline-derived CDR1 and CDR2 are SGHAT and FQNNGV. The CDR3 consists of 15 residues. This CDR3 is CASSGTSSSYNEQFF. In nucleotides, the CDR3 is TGTGCCAGCAGCGGTACCTCCAGCTCCTACAATGAGCAGTTCTTC.

This chain links TRBV7-2 with TRBJ1-2; TRBD1 aligns across 8 bases. Looked up from germline, CDR1 is SGHTA and CDR2 is FQGNSA. The CDR3 spans 18 residues. V was clipped by 2 bases and J by 8 bases; unmatched bases: 19. The CDR3 reads CASSLSFRNSQGAPGYTF. In nucleotides, the CDR3 is TGTGCCAGCAGCTTATCTTTCAGGAATAGTCAGGGGGCGCCGGGCTACACCTTC.

This clonotype was found many times. The chain couples TRBV20-1 to TRBJ1-3; TRBD1 is a possible D gene (6 bases). The length of the CDR3 is 16 residues. The germline V gene encodes CDR1 DFQATT and CDR2 SNEGSKA (reference sequence). Trimming took 3 bases from V and 0 from J, leaving 15 bases between them. CDR3 in amino acids: CSARALTGNSGNTIYF. The DNA of the CDR3 is TGCAGTGCTAGGGCCCTGACAGGAAACTCTGGAAACACCATATATTTT.

The chain employs TRBV20-1 and TRBJ2-3; weak D call: TRBD2 (5 bases). Deletions cut 3 bases from V and 3 bases from J, with 19 bases between. The CDR3 has 16 amino acids. Looked up from germline, CDR1 is DFQATT and CDR2 is SNEGSKA (reference sequence). Here the CDR3 DNA reads TGCAGTGCTAGTTCTTCGACGGGGAGCGGAACAGATACGCAGTATTTT. Its translation is CSASSSTGSGTDTQYF.

Many counts were recorded for this clonotype. The chain couples TRBV30 to TRBJ1-1; tentative D call: TRBD1 (6 bases). Germline V gene data show CDR1 as GTSNPN and CDR2 as SVGIG (reference sequence). The CDR3 is made up of 11 amino acids. Trimming removed 8 bases at V and 7 bases at J, with 14 bases between. CDR3 residues: CAGGPSVEAFF. CDR3 coding DNA: TGTGCCGGGGGCCCATCAGTTGAAGCTTTCTTT.

This clonotype was counted ten times or more. The chain uses TRBV20-1 and TRBJ2-1, with 8 bases matching TRBD2. CDR1 and CDR2 from the germline V gene are DFQATT and SNEGSKA (reference sequence). V was pared by 6 bases and J by 4 bases, with 2 bases of the junction left unmatched. The CDR3 has 12 residues. In DNA, the CDR3 is TGCAGTGCCCAGCGGGAGTACAATGAGCAGTTCTTC. This encodes CSAQREYNEQFF.

This clonotype appeared many times. The J gene is TRBJ1-4, the V gene TRBV12-3 or TRBV12-4; D not resolved. The CDR3 loop spans 13 amino acids. Trimming removed 7 bases at V and 7 bases at J, with 13 bases between. The CDR3 DNA reads TGTGCCAGCACCCCTCTCTTAGGTGAAAAACTGTTTTTT. As protein: CASTPLLGEKLFF.

This clonotype was found many times. The rearrangement joins TRBV2 to TRBJ1-5; D may be TRBD1 (5 bases). CDR1 is SNHLY and CDR2 is FYNNEI in the germline V gene. Trimming left V 5 bases short and J 0 bases short, with 11 bases between. CDR3 length: 15 amino acids. CDR3 sequence (DNA): TGTGCCAGCAGTACCGACGGGACTAGCAATCAGCCCCAGCATTTT. It yields the protein CASSTDGTSNQPQHF.

The chain couples TRBV20-1 to TRBJ2-7; TRBD1 matches at 9 bases. The CDR3 has 18 residues. J gave up 2 bases and V 2 bases, and 16 bases lay outside the gene matches. Per germline, CDR1 DFQATT and CDR2 SNEGSKA (reference sequence). The CDR3 here is CSARINGGIGTGTYEQYF. The DNA for the CDR3 is TGCAGTGCTAGAATCAACGGGGGGATTGGGACAGGGACCTACGAGCAGTACTTC.

The sample holds many counts of this clonotype. V is TRBV20-1 and J is TRBJ2-5; the D gene is possibly TRBD2 (6 bases). The CDR3 length is 14 residues. With 3 bases removed from V and 4 bases from J, the gap between germline ends came to 15 bases. Germline CDR1 DFQATT, CDR2 SNEGSKA (reference sequence). The DNA of the CDR3 is TGCAGTGCTAGGGGCGGGGAAGGGCGAGAGACCCAGTACTTC. It yields the protein CSARGGEGRETQYF.

In its sample, this clonotype was seen many times. The chain has TRBV6-6 and TRBJ2-1; TRBD2 matches 11 bases. Germline assignment: CDR1 MNHNY and CDR2 SVGAGI (reference sequence). V lost 6 bases to trimming and J lost 4 bases; unmatched junction nucleotides: 5. The CDR3 runs 15 residues. The CDR3 region has the DNA TGTGCCAGCAGCGGAGGGACTAGCGGATACAATGAGCAGTTCTTC. This sequence encodes CASSGGTSGYNEQFF.

This clonotype was picked up many times. The rearrangement joins TRBV3-1 to TRBJ1-2; D unclear. The CDR3 has 15 residues. V was trimmed by 5 bases and J by 0 bases, leaving 13 bases between them. CDR1 is LGHDT and CDR2 is YNNKEL in the germline V gene (reference sequence). The CDR3 sequence: CASSVTVDANYGYTF. The CDR3 DNA follows: TGTGCCAGCAGCGTCACGGTTGACGCTAACTATGGCTACACCTTC.

This clonotype has a count of ten or more. The gene calls are TRBV15 and TRBJ2-1, with a tentative D call TRBD1 (5 bases). CDR1 and CDR2 (germline): LNHNV, YYDKDF (reference sequence). The ends were cut back, 8 bases at V and 8 bases at J, with 13 bases in the middle. The CDR3 has 12 residues. The CDR3 spells CATYQWGDEQFF. In nucleotides, the CDR3 is TGTGCCACCTACCAATGGGGCGATGAGCAGTTCTTC.

This clonotype appeared many times. The rearrangement links TRBV12-5 to TRBJ1-2; D ambiguous. The CDR3 runs 11 residues. Trimming left V 9 bases short and J 11 bases short, with 16 bases between. Per the germline V gene, CDR1 is LGHNT and CDR2 is FRNRAP. The CDR3 here is CASGPGISYTF. The CDR3 region has the DNA TGTGCTAGCGGTCCGGGGATCTCATACACCTTC.

This clonotype was seen many times. A read error may produce the germline difference seen at one junction end. CDR3 sequence (DNA): TGTGCCAGCACTTTAGCGGGAAGTCCAAATGAGCAGTTCTTC. Amino acids: CASTLAGSPNEQFF. The genes are TRBV12-3 or TRBV12-4 and TRBJ2-1; TRBD2 agrees at 8 bases. This CDR3 is built from 14 residues.

This clonotype came up many times. The CDR3 bases are TGTGCCAGCAGTCCTCAGGGGGCTGGGAACACTGAAGCTTTCTTT. Translated, it gives CASSPQGAGNTEAFF. The chain combines TRBV12-3 or TRBV12-4 with TRBJ1-1, with 8 bases matching TRBD1. This CDR3 has 15 amino acids. After removal of 5 bases from V and 1 base from J, the junction contained 6 bases not matched to a gene.

This clonotype was seen a few times. The rearrangement links TRBV5-1 to TRBJ2-3, with D perhaps given as TRBD1 or TRBD2 (6 bases each). The V gene's germline CDR1 is SGHRS and CDR2 YFSETQ. This CDR3 is built from 15 residues. V dropped 4 bases and J dropped 2 bases, with 14 bases sitting between them. The CDR3 protein is CASSNGGSYTDTQYF. The CDR3 coding sequence is TGCGCCAGCAGCAACGGGGGCTCCTACACAGATACGCAGTATTTT.